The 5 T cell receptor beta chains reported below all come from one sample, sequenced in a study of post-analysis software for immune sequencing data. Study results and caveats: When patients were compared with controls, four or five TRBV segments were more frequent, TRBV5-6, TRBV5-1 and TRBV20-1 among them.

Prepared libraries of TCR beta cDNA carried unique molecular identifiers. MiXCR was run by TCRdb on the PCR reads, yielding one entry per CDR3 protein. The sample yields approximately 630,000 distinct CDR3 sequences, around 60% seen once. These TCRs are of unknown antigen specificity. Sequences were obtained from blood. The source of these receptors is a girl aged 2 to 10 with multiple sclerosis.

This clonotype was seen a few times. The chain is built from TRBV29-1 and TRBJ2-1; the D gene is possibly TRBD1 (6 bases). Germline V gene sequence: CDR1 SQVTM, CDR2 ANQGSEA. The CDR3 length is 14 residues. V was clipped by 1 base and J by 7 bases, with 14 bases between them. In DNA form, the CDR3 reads TGCAGCGTTGAAGGCAGGGGAATTGGGAATGAGCAGTTCTTC. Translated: CSVEGRGIGNEQFF.

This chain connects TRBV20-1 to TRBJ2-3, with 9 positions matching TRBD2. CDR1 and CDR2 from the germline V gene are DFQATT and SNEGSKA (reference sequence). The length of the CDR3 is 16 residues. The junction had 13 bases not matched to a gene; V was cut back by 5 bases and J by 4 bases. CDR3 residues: CSAAAGGGGAPDTQYF. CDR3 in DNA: TGCAGTGCTGCCGCCGGGGGCGGGGGGGCCCCAGATACGCAGTATTTT.

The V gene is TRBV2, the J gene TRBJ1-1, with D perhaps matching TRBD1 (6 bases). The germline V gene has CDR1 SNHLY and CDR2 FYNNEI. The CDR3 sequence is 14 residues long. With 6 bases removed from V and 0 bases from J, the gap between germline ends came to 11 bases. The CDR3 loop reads CASRDSQMNTEAFF. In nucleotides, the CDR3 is TGTGCCAGCAGGGACAGCCAAATGAACACTGAAGCTTTCTTT.

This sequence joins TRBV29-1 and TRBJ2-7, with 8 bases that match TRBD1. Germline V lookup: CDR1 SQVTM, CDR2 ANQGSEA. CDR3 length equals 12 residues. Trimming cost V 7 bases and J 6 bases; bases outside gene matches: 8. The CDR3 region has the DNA TGCAGCGCCCGGACAGGGTCCGGCGAGCAGTACTTC. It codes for CSARTGSGEQYF.

The CDR3 loop reads CASSQENRASPLHF. The CDR3 DNA is TGTGCCAGCAGCCAAGAAAACAGGGCTTCACCCCTCCACTTT. The J gene is TRBJ1-6, the V gene TRBV4-2; D is possibly TRBD1 (6 bases). Germline loops: CDR1 LGHNA, CDR2 YNFKEQ. This CDR3 is built from 14 residues. V lost 0 bases and J lost 9, with 9 bases in between.